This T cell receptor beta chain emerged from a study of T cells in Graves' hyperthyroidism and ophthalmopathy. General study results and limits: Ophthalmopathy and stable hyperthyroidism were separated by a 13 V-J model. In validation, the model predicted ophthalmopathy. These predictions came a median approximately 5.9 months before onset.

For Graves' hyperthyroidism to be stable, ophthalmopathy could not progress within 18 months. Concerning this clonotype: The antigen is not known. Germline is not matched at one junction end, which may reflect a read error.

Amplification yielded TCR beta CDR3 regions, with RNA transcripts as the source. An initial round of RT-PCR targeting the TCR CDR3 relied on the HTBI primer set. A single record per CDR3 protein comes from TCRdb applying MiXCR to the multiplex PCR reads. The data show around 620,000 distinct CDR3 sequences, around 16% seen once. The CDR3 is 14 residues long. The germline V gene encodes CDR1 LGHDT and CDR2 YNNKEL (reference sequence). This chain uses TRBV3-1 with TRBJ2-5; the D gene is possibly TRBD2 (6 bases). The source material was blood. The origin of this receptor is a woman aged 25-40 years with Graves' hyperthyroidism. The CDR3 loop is CASSQEDERERPHF. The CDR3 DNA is TGTGCCAGCAGCCAAGAAGATGAACGGGAGAGGCCACACTTC.